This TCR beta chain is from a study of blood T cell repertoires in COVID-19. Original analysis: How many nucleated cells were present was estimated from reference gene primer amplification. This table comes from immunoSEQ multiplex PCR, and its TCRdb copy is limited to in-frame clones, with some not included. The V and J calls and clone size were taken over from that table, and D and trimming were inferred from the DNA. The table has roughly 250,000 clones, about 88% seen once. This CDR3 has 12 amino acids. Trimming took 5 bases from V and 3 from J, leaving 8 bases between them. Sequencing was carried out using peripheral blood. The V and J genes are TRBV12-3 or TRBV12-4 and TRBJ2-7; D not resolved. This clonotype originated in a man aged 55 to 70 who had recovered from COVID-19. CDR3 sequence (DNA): TGTGCCAGCAGTATCGGAGACTACGAGCAGTACTTC. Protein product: CASSIGDYEQYF.